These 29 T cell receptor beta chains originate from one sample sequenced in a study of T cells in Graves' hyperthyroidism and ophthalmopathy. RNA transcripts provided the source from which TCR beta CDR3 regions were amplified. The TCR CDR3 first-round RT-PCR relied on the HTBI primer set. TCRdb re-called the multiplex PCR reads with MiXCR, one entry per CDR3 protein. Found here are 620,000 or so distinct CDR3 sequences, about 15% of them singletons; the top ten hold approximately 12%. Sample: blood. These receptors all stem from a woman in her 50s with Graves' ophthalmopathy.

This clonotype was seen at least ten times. The CDR3 nucleotides are TGTGCCAGCTCACCCCTGGCACAACAGGGCACTGAAGCTTTCTTT. This sequence encodes CASSPLAQQGTEAFF. This chain joins TRBV18 and TRBJ1-1; perhaps TRBD1 as D (6 bases). The V and J ends lost 3 bases and 4 bases respectively, with 15 bases between them. CDR1 and CDR2 from the germline V gene are KGHSH and LQKENI. The CDR3 totals 15 residues.

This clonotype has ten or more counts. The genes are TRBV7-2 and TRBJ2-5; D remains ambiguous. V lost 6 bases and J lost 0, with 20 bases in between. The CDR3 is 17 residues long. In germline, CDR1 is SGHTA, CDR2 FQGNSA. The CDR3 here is CASSPVVAGVYQETQYF. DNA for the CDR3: TGTGCCAGCAGTCCGGTGGTAGCAGGAGTGTACCAAGAGACCCAGTACTTC.

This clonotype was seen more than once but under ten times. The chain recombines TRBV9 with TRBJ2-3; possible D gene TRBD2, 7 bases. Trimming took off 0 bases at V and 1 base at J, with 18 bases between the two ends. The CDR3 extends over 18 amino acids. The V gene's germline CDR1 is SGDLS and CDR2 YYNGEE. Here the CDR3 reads CASSVEGEGLGRTDTQYF. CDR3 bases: TGTGCCAGCAGCGTAGAGGGGGAGGGCCTAGGACGCACAGATACGCAGTATTTT.

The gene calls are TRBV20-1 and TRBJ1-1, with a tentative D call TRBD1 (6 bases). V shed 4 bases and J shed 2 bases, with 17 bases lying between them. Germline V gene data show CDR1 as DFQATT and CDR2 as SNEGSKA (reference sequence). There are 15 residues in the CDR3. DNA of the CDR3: TGCAGTGCTACACCGGGACATTTCTCCAACACTGAAGCTTTCTTT. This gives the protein CSATPGHFSNTEAFF.

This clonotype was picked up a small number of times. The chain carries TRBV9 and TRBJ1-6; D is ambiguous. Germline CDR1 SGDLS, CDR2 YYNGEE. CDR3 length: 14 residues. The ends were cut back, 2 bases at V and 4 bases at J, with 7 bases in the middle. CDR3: CASSVAAYNSPLHF. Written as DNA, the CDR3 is TGTGCCAGCAGCGTTGCAGCATATAATTCACCCCTCCACTTT.

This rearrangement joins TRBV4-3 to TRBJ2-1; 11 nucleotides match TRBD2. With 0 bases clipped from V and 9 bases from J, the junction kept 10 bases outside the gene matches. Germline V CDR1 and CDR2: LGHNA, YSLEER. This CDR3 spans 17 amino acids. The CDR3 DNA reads TGCGCCAGCAGCCAAGACCGGTGGGGTAGCGGGAGGGGTGAGCAGTTCTTC. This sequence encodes CASSQDRWGSGRGEQFF.

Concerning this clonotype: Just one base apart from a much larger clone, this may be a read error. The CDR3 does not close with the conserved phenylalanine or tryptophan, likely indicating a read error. This chain's CDR3 is CASSLVAGANQPQHL. CDR3 DNA sequence: TGTGCCAGCAGCTTAGTTGCGGGGGCTAATCAGCCCCAGCATCTT. The chain carries TRBV7-2 and TRBJ1-5, with D possibly TRBD1 on 6 matching bases. The V end was cut by 1 base, the J end by 4 bases, with 11 bases between. CDR3 length equals 15 residues. Germline values: CDR1 SGHTA, CDR2 FQGNSA.

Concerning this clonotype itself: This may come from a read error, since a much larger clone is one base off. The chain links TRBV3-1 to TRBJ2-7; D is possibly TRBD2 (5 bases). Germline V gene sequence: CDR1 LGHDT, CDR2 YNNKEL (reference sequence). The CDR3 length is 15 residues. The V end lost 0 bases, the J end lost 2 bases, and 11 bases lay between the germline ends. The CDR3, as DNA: TGTGCCAGCAGCCAAGACGGGAATCCCGCCTACGAGCAGTACTTC. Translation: CASSQDGNPAYEQYF.

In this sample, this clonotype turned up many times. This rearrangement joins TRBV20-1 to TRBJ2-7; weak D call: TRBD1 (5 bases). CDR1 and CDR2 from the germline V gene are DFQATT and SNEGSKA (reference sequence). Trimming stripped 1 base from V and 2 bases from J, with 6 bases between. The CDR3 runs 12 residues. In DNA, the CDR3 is TGCAGTGCTAGAGTACAGGCCTACGAGCAGTACTTC. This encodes CSARVQAYEQYF.

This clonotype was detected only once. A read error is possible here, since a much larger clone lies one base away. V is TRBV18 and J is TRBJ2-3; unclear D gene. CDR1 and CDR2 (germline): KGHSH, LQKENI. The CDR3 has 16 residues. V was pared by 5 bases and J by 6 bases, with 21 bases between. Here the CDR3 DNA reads TGTGCCAGCTCATCACTCGGCGGACGGATTCTGGATACGCAGTATTTT. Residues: CASSSLGGRILDTQYF. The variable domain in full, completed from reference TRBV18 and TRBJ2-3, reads NAGVMQNPRHLVRRRGQEARLRCSPMKGHSHVYWYRQLPEEGLKFMVYLQKENIIDESGMPKERFSAEFPKEGPSILRIQQVVRGDSAAYFCASSSLGGRILDTQYFGPGTRLTVL.

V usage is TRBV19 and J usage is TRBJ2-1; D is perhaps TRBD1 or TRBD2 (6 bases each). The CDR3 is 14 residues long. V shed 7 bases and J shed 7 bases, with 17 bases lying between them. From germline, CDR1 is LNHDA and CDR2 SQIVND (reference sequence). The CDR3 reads CASTHLGGKNEQFF. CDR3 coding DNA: TGTGCCAGTACCCACTTGGGGGGCAAGAATGAGCAGTTCTTC. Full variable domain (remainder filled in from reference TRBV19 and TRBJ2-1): DGGITQSPKYLFRKEGQNVTLSCEQNLNHDAMYWYRQDPGQGLRLIYYSQIVNDFQKGDIAEGYSVSREKKESFPLTVTSAQKNPTAFYLCASTHLGGKNEQFFGPGTRLTVL.

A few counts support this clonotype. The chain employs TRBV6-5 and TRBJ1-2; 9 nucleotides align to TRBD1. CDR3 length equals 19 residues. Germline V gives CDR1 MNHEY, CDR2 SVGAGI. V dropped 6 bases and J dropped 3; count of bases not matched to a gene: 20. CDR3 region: CASRPLSPGTGSGDYGYTF. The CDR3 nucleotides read TGTGCCAGCAGACCGCTAAGTCCCGGGACAGGGTCTGGGGACTATGGCTACACCTTC.

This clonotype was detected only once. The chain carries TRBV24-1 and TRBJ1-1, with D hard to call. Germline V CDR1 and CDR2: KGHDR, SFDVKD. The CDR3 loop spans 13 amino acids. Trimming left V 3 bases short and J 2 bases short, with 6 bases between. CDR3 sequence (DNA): TGTGCCACCAGTGATGTGGCCAACACTGAAGCTTTCTTT. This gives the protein CATSDVANTEAFF.

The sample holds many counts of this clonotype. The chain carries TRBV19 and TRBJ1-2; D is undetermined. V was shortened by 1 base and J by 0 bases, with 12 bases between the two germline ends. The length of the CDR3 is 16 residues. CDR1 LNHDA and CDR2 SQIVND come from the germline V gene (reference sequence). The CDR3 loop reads CASSIAGFPANYGYTF. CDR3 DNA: TGTGCCAGTAGTATAGCGGGATTTCCAGCTAACTATGGCTACACCTTC.

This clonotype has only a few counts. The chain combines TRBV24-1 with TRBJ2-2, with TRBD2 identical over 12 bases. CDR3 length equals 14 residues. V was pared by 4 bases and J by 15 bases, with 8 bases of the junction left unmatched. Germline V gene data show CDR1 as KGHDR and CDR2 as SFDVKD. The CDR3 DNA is TGTGCCACCAGTGACCCGACTAGCGGGAGAGTGTTGTTTTTT. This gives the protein CATSDPTSGRVLFF.

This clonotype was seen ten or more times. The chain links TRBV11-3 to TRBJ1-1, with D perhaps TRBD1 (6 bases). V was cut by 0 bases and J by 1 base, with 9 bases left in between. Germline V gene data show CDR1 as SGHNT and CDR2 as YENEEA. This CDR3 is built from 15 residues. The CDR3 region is CASSLDPGENTEAFF. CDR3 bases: TGTGCCAGCAGCTTAGATCCAGGGGAGAACACTGAAGCTTTCTTT.

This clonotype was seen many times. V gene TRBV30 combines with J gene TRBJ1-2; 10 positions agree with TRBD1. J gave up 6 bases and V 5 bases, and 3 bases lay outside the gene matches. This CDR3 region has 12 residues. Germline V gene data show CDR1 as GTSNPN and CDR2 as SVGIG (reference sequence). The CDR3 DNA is TGTGCCTGGGGACAGGGGGAAAATGGCTACACCTTC. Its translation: CAWGQGENGYTF.

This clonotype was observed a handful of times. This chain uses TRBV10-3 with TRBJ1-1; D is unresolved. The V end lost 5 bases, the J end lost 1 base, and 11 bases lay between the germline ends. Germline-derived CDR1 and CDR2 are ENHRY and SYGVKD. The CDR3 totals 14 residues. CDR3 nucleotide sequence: TGTGCCATCAGTCAGGACCCGGGGAACACTGAAGCTTTCTTT. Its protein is CAISQDPGNTEAFF.

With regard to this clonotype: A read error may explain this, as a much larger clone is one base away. The CDR3 loop reads CASSLVSGGDAQYF. CDR3 DNA: TGTGCCAGCAGCCTGGTCAGCGGCGGGGATGCGCAGTATTTT. The V call is TRBV6-1, the J call TRBJ2-3; possible D gene TRBD2, 6 bases. V dropped 6 bases and J dropped 10 bases, with 20 bases sitting between them. The CDR3 runs 14 residues. CDR1 MNHNS and CDR2 SASEGT come from the germline V gene.

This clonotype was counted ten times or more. CDR3 in amino acids: CASSPPGLGRVDTQYF. The CDR3 region has the DNA TGTGCCAGCAGCCCTCCTGGTCTCGGGAGGGTAGATACGCAGTATTTT. The chain couples TRBV9 to TRBJ2-3; 8 bases align to TRBD2. The junction had 12 bases not matched to a gene; V was cut back by 4 bases and J by 5 bases. Germline CDR1 SGDLS, CDR2 YYNGEE. This CDR3 is built from 16 residues.

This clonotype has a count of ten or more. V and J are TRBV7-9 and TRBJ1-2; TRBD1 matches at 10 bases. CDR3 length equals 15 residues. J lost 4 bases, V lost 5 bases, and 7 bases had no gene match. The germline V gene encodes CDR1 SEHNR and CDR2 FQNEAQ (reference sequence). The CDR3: CASSISTGGGYGYTF. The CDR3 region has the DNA TGTGCCAGCAGCATATCGACAGGGGGCGGCTATGGCTACACCTTC.

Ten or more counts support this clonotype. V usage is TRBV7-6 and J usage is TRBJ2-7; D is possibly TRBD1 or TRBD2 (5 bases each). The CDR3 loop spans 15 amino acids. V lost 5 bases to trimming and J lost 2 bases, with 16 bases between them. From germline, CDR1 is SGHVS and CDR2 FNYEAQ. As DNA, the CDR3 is TGTGCCAGCAGCCCAACCTTGGGGCGGGCCTACGAGCAGTACTTC. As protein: CASSPTLGRAYEQYF.

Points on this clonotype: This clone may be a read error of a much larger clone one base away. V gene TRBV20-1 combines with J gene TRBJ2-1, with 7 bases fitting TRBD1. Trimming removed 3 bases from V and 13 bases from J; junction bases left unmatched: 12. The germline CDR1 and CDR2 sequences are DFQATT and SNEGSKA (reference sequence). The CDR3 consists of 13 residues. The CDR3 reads CSARRGGPWGQFF. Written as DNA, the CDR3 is TGCAGTGCTAGGAGAGGGGGCCCATGGGGTCAGTTCTTC.

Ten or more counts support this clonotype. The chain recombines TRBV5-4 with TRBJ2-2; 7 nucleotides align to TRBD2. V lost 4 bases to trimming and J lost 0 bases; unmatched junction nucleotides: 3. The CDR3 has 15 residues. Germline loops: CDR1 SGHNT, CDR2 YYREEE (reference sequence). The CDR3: CASSSTSANTGELFF. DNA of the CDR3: TGTGCCAGCAGCAGTACTAGCGCGAACACCGGGGAGCTGTTTTTT.

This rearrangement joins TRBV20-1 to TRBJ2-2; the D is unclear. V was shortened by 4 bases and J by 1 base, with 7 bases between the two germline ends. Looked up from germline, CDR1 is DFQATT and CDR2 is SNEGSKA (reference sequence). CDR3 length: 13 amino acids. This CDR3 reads CSAILRNTGELFF. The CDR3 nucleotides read TGCAGTGCTATACTAAGGAACACCGGGGAGCTGTTTTTT.

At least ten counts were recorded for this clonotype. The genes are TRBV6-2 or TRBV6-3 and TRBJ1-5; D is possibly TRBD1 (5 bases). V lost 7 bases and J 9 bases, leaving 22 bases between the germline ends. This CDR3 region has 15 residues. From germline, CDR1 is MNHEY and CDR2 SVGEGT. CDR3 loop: CASTAGVEGSRPQHF. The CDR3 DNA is TGTGCCAGCACCGCGGGGGTAGAAGGGTCCCGGCCCCAGCATTTT.

CDR3 sequence: CASSVRLAGGPSAYNEQFF. CDR3 bases: TGTGCCAGCAGCGTAAGACTAGCGGGAGGCCCCAGCGCCTACAATGAGCAGTTCTTC. V is TRBV5-5 and J is TRBJ2-1; 13 nucleotides line up with TRBD2. Trimming removed 4 bases from V and 2 bases from J; junction bases left unmatched: 12. CDR3 size: 19 residues. Germline loops: CDR1 SGHKS, CDR2 YYEKEE (reference sequence).

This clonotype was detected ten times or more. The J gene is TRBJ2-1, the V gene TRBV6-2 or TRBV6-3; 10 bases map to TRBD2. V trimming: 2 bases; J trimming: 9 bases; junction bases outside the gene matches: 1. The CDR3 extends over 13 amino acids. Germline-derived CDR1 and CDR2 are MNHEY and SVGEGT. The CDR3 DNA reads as TGTGCCAGCAGTTACAAGCGGGAGGGTGAGCAGTTCTTC. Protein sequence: CASSYKREGEQFF.

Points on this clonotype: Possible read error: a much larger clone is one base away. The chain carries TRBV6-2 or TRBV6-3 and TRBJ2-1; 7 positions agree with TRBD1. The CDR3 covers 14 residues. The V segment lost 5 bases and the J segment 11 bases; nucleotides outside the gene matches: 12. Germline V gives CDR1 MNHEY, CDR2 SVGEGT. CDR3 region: CASSVDRALHKQFF. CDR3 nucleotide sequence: TGTGCCAGCAGTGTAGACAGGGCTCTCCATAAGCAGTTCTTC.